This TCR beta chain was sequenced in a study of blood T cell repertoires in COVID-19. Study-level information: The samples span acute and convalescent COVID-19 from the United States, Italy and Spain. PBMCs, B-cell-depleted T cells, or T cells provided the cDNA or gDNA that made up the material.

In the original workflow: Using reference gene primer amplification, nucleated cell counts were estimated. Sequencing was performed with immunoSEQ multiplex PCR; in TCRdb, only in-frame clones are kept and a portion is missing. V and J calls and clone size come straight from that table; D and trimming were deduced from the DNA. The table has around 260,000 clones, 70% to 90% seen once. Sequencing used peripheral blood. This receptor was taken from a woman between 50 and 59 years old with acute or convalescent COVID-19.

CDR3 in amino acids: CASSYLAGEDEQYF. CDR3 DNA sequence: TGTGCCAGCAGTTACCTAGCGGGAGAAGATGAGCAGTACTTC. The gene calls are TRBV6-5 and TRBJ2-7, with 10 bases matching TRBD2. V shed 2 bases, J shed 7 bases, and the junction held 5 bases outside the gene matches. The CDR3 has 14 residues. From germline, CDR1 is MNHEY and CDR2 SVGAGI.